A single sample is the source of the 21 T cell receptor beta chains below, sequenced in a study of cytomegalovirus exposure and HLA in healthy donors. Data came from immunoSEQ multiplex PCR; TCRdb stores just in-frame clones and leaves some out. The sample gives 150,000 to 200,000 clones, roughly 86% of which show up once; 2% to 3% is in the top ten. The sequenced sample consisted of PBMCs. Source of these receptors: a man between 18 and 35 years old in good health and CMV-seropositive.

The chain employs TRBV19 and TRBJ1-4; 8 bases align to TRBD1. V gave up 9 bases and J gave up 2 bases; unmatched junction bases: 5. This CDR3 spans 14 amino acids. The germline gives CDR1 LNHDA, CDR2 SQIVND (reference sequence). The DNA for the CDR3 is TGTGCCAGCCGGACAGGGTGGACTAATGAAAAACTGTTTTTT. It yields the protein CASRTGWTNEKLFF.

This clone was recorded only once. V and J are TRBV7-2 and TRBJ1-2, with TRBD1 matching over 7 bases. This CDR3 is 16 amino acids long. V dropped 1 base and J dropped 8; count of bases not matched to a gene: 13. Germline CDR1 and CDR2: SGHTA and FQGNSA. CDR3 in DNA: TGTGCCAGCAGCTTAGGGGGGAGACAGGGTTGGAGAGGCTACACCTTC. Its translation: CASSLGGRQGWRGYTF.

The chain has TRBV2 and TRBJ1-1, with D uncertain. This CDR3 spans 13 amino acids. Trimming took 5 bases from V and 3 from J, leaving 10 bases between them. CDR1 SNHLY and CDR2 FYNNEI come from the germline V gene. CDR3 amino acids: CASSLVRDTEAFF. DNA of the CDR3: TGTGCCAGCAGTTTGGTGCGCGACACTGAAGCTTTCTTT.

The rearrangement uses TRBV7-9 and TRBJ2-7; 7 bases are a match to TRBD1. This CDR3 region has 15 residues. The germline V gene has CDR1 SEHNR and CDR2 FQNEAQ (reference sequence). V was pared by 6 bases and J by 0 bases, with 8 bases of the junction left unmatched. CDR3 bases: TGTGCCAGCAGAGAACCGGGACAGAGCTCCTACGAGCAGTACTTC. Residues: CASREPGQSSYEQYF.

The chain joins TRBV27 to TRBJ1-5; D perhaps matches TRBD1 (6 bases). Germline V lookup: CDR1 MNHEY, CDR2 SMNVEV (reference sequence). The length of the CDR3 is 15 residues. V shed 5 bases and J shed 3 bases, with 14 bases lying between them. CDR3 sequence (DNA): TGTGCCAGCAGTCCTACCAGGGACATCAATCAGCCCCAGCATTTT. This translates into CASSPTRDINQPQHF.

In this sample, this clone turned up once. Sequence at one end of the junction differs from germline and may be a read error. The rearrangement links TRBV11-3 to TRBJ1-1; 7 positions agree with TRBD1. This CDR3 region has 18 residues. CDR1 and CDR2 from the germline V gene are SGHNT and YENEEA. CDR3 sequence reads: CASSTPRFGTVPNNEAFF. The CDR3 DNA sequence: TGTGCCAGCAGCACCCCAAGGTTCGGGACAGTCCCGAACAATGAAGCTTTCTTT.

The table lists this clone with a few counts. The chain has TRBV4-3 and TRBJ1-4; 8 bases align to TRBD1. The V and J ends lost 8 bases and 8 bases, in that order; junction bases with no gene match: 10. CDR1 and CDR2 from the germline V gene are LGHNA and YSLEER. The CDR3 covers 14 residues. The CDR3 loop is CASSRHRGSEKLFF. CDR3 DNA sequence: TGCGCCAGCTCGCGCCACAGGGGGAGCGAAAAACTGTTTTTT.

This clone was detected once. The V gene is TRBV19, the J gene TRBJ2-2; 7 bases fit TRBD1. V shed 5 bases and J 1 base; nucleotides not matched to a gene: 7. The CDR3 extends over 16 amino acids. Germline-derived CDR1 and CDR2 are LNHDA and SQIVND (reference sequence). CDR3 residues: CASSSTWTGNTGELFF. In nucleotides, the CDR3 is TGTGCCAGTAGTTCGACTTGGACAGGGAACACCGGGGAGCTGTTTTTT.

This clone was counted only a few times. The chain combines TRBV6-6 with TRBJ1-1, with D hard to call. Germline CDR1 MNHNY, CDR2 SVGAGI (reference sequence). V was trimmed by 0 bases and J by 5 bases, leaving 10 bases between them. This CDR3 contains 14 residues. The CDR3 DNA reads TGTGCCAGCAGTTACTCCGGGTATAGAACTGAAGCTTTCTTT. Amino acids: CASSYSGYRTEAFF.

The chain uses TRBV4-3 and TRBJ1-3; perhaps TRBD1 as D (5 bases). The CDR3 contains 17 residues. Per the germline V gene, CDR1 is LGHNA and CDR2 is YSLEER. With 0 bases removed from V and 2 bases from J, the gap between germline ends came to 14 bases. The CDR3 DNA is TGCGCCAGCAGCCAAGATCTTTTATGGGGGGCTGGAAACACCATATATTTT. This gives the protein CASSQDLLWGAGNTIYF.

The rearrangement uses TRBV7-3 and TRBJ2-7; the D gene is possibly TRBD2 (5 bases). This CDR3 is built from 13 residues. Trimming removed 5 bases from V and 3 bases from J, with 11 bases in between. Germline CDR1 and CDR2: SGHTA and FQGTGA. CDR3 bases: TGTGCCAGCAGCAACGGAGGTGGCTACGAGCAGTACTTC. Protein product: CASSNGGGYEQYF.

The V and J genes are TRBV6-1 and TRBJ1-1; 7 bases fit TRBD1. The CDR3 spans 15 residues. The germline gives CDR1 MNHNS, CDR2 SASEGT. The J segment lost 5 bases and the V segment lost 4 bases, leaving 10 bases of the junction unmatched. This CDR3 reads CASSVSGQAETEAFF. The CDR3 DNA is TGTGCCAGCAGTGTATCCGGACAGGCGGAGACTGAAGCTTTCTTT.

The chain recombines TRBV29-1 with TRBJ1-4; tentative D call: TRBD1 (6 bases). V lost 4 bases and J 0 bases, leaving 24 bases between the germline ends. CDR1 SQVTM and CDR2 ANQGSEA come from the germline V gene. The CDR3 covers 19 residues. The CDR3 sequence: CSVGLRQGSWGATNEKLFF. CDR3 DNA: TGCAGCGTTGGTTTAAGGCAGGGGAGTTGGGGTGCAACTAATGAAAAACTGTTTTTT.

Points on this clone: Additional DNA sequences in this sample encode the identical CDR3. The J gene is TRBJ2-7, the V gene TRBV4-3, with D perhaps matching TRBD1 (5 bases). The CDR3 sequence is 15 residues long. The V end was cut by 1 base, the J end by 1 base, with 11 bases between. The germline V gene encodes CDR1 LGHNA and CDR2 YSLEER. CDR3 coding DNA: TGCGCCAGCAGCCAAGGCCAGGGCTTATCCTACGAGCAGTACTTC. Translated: CASSQGQGLSYEQYF.

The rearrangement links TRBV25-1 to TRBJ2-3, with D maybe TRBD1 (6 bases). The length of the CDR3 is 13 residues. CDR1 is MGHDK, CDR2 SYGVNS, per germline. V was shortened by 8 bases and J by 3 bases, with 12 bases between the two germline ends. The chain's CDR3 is CASANTGTDTQYF. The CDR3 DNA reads TGTGCCAGCGCCAATACAGGGACAGATACGCAGTATTTT.

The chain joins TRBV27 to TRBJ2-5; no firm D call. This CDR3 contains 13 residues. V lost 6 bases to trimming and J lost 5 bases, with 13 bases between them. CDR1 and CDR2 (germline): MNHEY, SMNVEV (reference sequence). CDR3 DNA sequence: TGTGCCAGCAGCTACCATGATAGCGAGACCCAGTACTTC. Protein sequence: CASSYHDSETQYF.

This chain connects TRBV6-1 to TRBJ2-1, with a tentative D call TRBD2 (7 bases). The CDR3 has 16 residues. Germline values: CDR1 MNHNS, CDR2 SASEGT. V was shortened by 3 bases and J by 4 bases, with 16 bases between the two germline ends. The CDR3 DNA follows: TGTGCCAGCAGTGATATGGGGAGGGGGGTTTACAATGAGCAGTTCTTC. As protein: CASSDMGRGVYNEQFF.

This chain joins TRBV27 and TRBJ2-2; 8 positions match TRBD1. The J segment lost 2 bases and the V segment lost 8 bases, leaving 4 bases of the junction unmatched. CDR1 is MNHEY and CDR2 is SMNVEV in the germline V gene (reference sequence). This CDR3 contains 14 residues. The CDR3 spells CASSGTGNTGELFF. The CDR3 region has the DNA TGTGCCAGCTCGGGGACAGGCAACACCGGGGAGCTGTTTTTT.

CDR3 amino acids: CASSYSSASGAYEQYF. CDR3 coding DNA: TGTGCCAGCAGTTACTCATCGGCTAGCGGAGCCTACGAGCAGTACTTC. V and J are TRBV6-6 and TRBJ2-7; 7 bases are shared with TRBD2. CDR3 length: 16 residues. The germline gives CDR1 MNHNY, CDR2 SVGAGI (reference sequence). J gave up 2 bases and V 0 bases, and 7 bases lay outside the gene matches.

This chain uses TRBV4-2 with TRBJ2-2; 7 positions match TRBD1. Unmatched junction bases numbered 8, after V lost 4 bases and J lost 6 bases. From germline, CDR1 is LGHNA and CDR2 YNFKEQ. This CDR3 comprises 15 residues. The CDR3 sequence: CASSRPTGFAGELFF. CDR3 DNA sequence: TGTGCCAGCAGCCGACCGACAGGGTTCGCCGGGGAGCTGTTTTTT.

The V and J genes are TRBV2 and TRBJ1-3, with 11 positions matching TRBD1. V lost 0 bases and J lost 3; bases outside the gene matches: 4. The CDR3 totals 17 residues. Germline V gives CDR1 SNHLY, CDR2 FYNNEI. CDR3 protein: CASSEAGQGEDGNTIYF. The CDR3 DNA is TGTGCCAGCAGTGAAGCGGGACAGGGGGAGGATGGAAACACCATATATTTT. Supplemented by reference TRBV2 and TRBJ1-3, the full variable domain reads EPEVTQTPSHQVTQMGQEVILRCVPISNHLYFYWYRQILGQKVEFLVSFYNNEISEKSEIFDDQFSVERPDGSNFTLKIRSTKLEDSAMYFCASSEAGQGEDGNTIYFGEGSWLTVV.